This note documents a single T cell receptor beta chain sequence. The same CDR3 can be traced to other DNA sequences in this sample. Libraries were prepared by immunoSEQ multiplex PCR; TCRdb keeps only in-frame clonotypes and omits some of them. This sample carries tens of thousands of clones, 75% to 90% of them seen once, and the ten largest clones take over 1%. This record belongs to a study of blood T cell repertoires in COVID-19. Study-wide background: T cells, B-cell-depleted T cells, or PBMCs supplied cDNA or gDNA.

The CDR3 has 16 amino acids. The germline V gene has CDR1 LNHDA and CDR2 SQIVND (reference sequence). V dropped 2 bases and J dropped 4; count of bases not matched to a gene: 5. The source is a man between 60 and 75 years old with acute or convalescent COVID-19. Sequencing used peripheral blood. The chain employs TRBV19 and TRBJ2-1, with 10 bases aligning to TRBD2. This chain's CDR3 is CASSISGLAKYNEQFF. The CDR3 nucleotides are TGTGCCAGTAGTATATCGGGACTAGCGAAGTACAATGAGCAGTTCTTC.